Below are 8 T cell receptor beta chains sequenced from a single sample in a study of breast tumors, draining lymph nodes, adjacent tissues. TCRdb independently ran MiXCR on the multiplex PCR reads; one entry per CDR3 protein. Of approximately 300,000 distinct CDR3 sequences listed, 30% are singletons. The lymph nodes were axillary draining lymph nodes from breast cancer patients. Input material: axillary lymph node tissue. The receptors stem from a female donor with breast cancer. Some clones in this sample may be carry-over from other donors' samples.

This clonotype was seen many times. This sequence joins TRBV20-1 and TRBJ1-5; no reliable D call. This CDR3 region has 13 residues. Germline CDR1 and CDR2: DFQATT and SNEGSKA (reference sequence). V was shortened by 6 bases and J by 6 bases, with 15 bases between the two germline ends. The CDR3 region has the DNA TGCAGTGCCGGGGATGCGGAGCGTCAGCCCCAGCATTTT. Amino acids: CSAGDAERQPQHF.

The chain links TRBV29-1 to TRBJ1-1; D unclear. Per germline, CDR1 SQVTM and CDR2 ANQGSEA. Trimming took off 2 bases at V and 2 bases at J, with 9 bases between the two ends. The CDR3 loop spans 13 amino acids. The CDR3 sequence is CSVEHPLNTEAFF. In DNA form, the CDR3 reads TGCAGCGTTGAACACCCTCTAAACACTGAAGCTTTCTTT.

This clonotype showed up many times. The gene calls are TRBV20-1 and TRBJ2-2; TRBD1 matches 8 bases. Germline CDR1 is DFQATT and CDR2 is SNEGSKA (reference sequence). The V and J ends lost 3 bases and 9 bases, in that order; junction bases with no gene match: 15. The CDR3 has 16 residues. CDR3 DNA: TGCAGTGCTAGTCCAGCCGCAGGGGGCACTCCCCGGGAGCTGTTTTTT. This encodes CSASPAAGGTPRELFF.

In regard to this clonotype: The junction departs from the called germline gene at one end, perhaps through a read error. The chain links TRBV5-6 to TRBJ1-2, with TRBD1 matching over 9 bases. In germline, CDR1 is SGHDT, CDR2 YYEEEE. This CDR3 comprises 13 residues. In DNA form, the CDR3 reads TGCGCCAGTCAAACCGGGACAGGGCATGGCTACACCTTC. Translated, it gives CASQTGTGHGYTF.

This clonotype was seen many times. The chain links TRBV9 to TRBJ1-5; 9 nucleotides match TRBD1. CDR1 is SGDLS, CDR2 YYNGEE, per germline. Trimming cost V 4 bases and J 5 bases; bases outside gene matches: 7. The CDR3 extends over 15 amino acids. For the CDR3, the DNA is TGTGCCAGCAGCCCAGACAGGGGGTTCGATCAGCCCCAGCATTTT. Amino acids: CASSPDRGFDQPQHF.

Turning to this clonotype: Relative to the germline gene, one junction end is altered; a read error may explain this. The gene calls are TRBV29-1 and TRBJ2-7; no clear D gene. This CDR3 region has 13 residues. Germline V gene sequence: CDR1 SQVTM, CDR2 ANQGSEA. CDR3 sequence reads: CSVLRIPDCEQYF. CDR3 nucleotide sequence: TGCAGCGTTCTCCGAATACCAGACTGCGAGCAGTATTTC.

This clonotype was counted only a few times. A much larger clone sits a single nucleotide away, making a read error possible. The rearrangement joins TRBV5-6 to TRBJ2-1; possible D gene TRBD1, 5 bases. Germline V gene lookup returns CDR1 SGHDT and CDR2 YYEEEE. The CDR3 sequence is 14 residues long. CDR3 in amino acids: CASQTKGLYDEQFF. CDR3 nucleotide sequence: TGTGCCAGCCAGACAAAGGGGCTCTACGATGAGCAGTTCTTC.

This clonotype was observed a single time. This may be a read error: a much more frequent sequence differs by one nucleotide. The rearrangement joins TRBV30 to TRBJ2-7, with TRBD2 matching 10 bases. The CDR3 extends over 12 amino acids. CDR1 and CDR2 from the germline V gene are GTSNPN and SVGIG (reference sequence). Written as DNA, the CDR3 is TGTGCCCGGAGCCCTAGCGGGAGTAGGCAGTACTTC. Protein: CARSPSGSRQYF. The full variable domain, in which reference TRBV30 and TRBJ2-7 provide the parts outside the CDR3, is SQTIHQWPATLVQPVGSPLSLECTVEGTSNPNLYWYRQAAGRGLQLLFYSVGIGQISSEVPQNLSASRPQDRQFILSSKKLLLSDSGFYLCARSPSGSRQYFGPGTRLTVT.